This TCR beta chain was sequenced in a study of metastatic and nonmetastatic thyroid tumors. On the study more broadly: Comparison of repertoires was carried out across blood and tumor or nodule tissue from malignant and benign thyroid patients.

Authors' processing steps: Using the CDR3 differences seen across clinicopathological groups, the authors built a distant-metastasis classifier for papillary thyroid cancer, which was meant to discriminate distant-metastatic patients. MiXCR reprocessed the PCR reads for TCRdb. Here the V and J calls rest on TCRdb's processing, not on the authors' analysis. The data show roughly 81,000 clones, around 9.2% seen once. Study-level results: The reported finding was significantly higher TCR beta diversity in malignant thyroid tumors relative to benign nodules, in blood and tumor.

Per the germline V gene, CDR1 is SGHAT and CDR2 is FQNNGV. The J segment lost 4 bases and the V segment lost 1 base, leaving 15 bases of the junction unmatched. The CDR3 spans 18 residues. Thyroid surgery took place with no prior treatment in any patient. Comments on this clone: The antigen remains undetermined.

The chain carries TRBV11-2 and TRBJ1-1; 7 bases line up with TRBD1. The sample consisted of blood. This TCR was sampled from a female donor with papillary thyroid cancer or a benign thyroid nodule (not recorded which). Some clones in this sample may be carry-over from other donors' samples. DNA for the CDR3: TGTGCCAGCAGCTTAGTGATAGGACAGGCAAGGAGGAGCACTGAAGCTTTCTTT. Protein sequence: CASSLVIGQARRSTEAFF. Complete variable domain (other parts from reference TRBV11-2 and TRBJ1-1): EAGVAQSPRYKIIEKRQSVAFWCNPISGHATLYWYQQILGQGPKLLIQFQNNGVVDDSQLPKDRFSAERLKGVDSTLKIQPAKLEDSAVYLCASSLVIGQARRSTEAFFGQGTRLTVV.